These T cell receptor beta chains were read from a single sample in a study of Graves' ophthalmopathy and Graves' hyperthyroidism. TCRdb reanalysed the multiplex PCR reads using MiXCR and keeps one entry per CDR3 protein. The sample has 200,000 to 250,000 distinct CDR3 sequences, under 30% seen once; the top ten hold around 10%. Sample: peripheral blood. The receptor source for this set is a man over 45 with Graves' ophthalmopathy. CDR3s leave out the opening cysteine and the closing phenylalanine or tryptophan. Part of the rows lack a size; the others show once, few, many or a class for expanded clones.

clone_size | v_call | cdr3_length | cdr3_aa
once | TRBV29-1 | 10 | SATLRGETQY
many | TRBV7-9 | 11 | AGQGAFGETQY
many | TRBV11-2 | 14 | ASSSLDARFTGELF
few | TRBV6-1 | 7 | ASRGEAF
once | TRBV12-5 | 15 | ASGRGQGAGMNTEAF
many | TRBV7-2 | 12 | ASSLDGGRKTQY
many | TRBV11-2 | 11 | ASSFSSSYEQY
many | TRBV10-2 | 13 | AYSRPGRGTGELF
many | TRBV19 | 13 | ASSMAGGPSGELF
. | TRBV19 | 11 | ASSSGTLNEQY
many | TRBV28 | 11 | ASSFFRQGEAF
. | TRBV20-1 | 15 | SARSTPGGSLSYEQY
. | TRBV20-1 | 16 | SASGLAGHAPYTDTQY
many | TRBV11-2 | 12 | ASSEDRRAYEQY
. | TRBV24-1 | 12 | ATSVGGRGQPQH
many | TRBV9 | 13 | ASSVSTGSSYEQY
. | TRBV6-1 | 13 | ASSEDVSRKRGYT
many | TRBV19 | 12 | ASGWGSDTGELF
many | TRBV5-1 | 13 | ASSWMTGNTGELF
many | TRBV7-2 | 12 | ASSLKQGHTEAF
once | TRBV5-5 | 13 | ASSLAAQGAYGYT
many | TRBV27 | 11 | ASSWRFSYEQY
many | TRBV7-2 | 7 | ASNPRAF
. | TRBV2 | 13 | ASSQRGLLGYGYT
many | TRBV6-2/TRBV6-3 | 10 | ASSRGPYEQY
once | TRBV6-1 | 12 | ASSLRMDGNTIY
. | TRBV15 | 15 | ATSRDNAWRGQETQY
many | TRBV19 | 14 | ASSGGTVWNTGELF
many | TRBV29-1 | 13 | SVEVGAGSSYEQY
. | TRBV7-2 | 12 | ASSRTSADETQY
many | TRBV10-3 | 13 | AISSHGRRNTEAF
. | TRBV6-1 | 13 | ASRETGGFNQPQH
many | TRBV12-3/TRBV12-4 | 15 | ASSSGQGNFGANVLT
. | TRBV2 | 13 | ASSADQASNQPQH
many | TRBV6-2/TRBV6-3 | 13 | ASSYTWTLTYEQY
many | TRBV4-3 | 10 | ASSQEAGEQY
. | TRBV28 | 12 | ASSLRGSKNIQY
many | TRBV28 | 13 | ATRAGGAANYGYT
many | TRBV7-2 | 13 | ASSFTSYSNQPQH
. | TRBV4-3 | 14 | ASSQDRGQLSYEQY
many | TRBV20-1 | 14 | SARHRAIGSGNTIY
. | TRBV7-2 | 13 | ASSPWARSSYEQY